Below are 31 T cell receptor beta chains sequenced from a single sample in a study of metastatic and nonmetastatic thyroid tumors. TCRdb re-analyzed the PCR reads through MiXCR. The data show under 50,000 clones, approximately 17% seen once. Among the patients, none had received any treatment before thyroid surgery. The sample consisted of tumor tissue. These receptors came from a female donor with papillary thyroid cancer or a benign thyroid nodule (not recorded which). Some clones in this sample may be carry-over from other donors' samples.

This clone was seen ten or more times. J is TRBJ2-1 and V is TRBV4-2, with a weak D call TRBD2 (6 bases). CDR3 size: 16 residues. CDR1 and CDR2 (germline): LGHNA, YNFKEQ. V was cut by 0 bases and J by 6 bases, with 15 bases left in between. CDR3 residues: CASSQDKLGLSNEQFF. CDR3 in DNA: TGTGCCAGCAGCCAAGATAAATTGGGACTCTCCAATGAGCAGTTCTTC.

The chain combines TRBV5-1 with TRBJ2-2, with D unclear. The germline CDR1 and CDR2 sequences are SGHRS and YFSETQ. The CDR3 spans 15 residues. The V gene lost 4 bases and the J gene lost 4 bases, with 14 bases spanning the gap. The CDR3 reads CASSTVVVGTGELFF. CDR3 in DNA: TGCGCCAGCAGCACCGTGGTCGTCGGCACCGGGGAGCTGTTTTTT.

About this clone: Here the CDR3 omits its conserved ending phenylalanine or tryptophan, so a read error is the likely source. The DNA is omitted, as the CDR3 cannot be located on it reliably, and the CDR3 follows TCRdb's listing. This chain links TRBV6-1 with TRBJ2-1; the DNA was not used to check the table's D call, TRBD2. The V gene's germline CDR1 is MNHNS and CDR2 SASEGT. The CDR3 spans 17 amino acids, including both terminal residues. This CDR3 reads CASRVGTSGGIYNERFL.

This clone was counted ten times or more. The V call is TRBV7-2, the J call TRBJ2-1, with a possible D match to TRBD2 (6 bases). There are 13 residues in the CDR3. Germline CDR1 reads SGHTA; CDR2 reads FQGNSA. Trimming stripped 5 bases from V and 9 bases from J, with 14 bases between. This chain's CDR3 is CASSHSGGFEQFF. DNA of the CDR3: TGTGCCAGCAGCCACAGTGGAGGGTTTGAGCAGTTCTTC. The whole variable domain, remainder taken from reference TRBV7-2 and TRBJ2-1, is GAGVSQSPSNKVTEKGKDVELRCDPISGHTALYWYRQSLGQGLEFLIYFQGNSAPDKSGLPSDRFSAERTGGSVSTLTIQRTQQEDSAVYLCASSHSGGFEQFFGPGTRLTVL.

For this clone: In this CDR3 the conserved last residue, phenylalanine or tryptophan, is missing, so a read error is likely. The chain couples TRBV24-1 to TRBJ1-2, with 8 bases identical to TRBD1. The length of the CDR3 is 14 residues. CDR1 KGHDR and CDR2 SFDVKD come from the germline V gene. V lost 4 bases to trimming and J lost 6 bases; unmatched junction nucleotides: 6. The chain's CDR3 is CATSDTDRVNGYTL. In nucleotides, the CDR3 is TGTGCCACCAGTGACACGGACAGGGTTAATGGCTACACCTTA.

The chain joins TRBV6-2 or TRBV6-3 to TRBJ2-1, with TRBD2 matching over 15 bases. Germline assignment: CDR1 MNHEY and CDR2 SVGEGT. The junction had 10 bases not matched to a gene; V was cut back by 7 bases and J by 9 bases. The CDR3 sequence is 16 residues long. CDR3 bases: TGTGCCAGCACCATAACGGGACTAGCGGGAGGTGTTGAGCAGTTCTTC. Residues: CASTITGLAGGVEQFF.

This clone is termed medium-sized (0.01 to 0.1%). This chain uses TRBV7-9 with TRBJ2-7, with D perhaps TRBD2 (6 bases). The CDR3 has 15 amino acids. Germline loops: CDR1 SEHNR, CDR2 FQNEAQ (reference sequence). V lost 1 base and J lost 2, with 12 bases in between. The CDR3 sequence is CASSLDDSGPYEQYF. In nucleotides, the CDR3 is TGTGCCAGCAGCTTAGATGATAGCGGTCCCTACGAGCAGTACTTC.

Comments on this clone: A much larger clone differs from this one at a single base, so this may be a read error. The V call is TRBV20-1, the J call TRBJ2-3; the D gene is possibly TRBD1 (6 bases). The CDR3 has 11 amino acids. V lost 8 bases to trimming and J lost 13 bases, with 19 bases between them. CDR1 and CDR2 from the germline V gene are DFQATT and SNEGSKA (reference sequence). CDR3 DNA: TGCAGTTCCCCCTTGGGACATAGGAAGTATTTT. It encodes CSSPLGHRKYF.

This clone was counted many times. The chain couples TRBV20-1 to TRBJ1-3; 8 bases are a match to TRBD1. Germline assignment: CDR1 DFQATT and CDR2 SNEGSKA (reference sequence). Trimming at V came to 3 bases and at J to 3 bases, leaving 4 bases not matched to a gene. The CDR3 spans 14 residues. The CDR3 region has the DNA TGCAGTGCTAGGGCAGGGGGCGTTGGAAACACCATATATTTT. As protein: CSARAGGVGNTIYF.

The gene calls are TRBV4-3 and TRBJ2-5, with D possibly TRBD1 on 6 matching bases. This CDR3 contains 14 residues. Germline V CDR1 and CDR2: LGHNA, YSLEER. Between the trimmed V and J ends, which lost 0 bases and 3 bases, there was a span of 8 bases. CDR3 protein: CASSQEAGEETQYF. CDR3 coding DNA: TGCGCCAGCAGCCAAGAGGCAGGGGAAGAGACCCAGTACTTC.

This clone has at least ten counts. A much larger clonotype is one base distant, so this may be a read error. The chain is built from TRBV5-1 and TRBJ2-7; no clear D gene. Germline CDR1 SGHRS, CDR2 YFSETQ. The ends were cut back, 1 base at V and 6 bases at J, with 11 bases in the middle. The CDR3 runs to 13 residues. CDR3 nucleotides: TGCGCCAGCAGCTTGTATGCTGGCTGCGAGCAGTACTTC. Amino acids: CASSLYAGCEQYF.

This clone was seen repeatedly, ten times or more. The CDR3 spells CATSDPLSGQGDYGYTF. CDR3 DNA: TGTGCCACCAGTGATCCCCTCTCGGGACAGGGGGACTATGGCTACACCTTC. J is TRBJ1-2 and V is TRBV24-1, with 11 positions matching TRBD1. V lost 3 bases, J lost 3 bases, and 8 bases stayed unmatched. CDR3 size: 17 residues. Germline CDR1 reads KGHDR; CDR2 reads SFDVKD.

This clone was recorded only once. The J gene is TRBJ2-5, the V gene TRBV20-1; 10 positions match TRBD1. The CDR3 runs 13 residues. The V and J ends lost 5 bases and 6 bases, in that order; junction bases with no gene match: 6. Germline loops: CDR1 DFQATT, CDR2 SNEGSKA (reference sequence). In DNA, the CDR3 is TGCAGTGCTTGGGACAGGGGAGTGAAGACCCAGTACTTC. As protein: CSAWDRGVKTQYF.

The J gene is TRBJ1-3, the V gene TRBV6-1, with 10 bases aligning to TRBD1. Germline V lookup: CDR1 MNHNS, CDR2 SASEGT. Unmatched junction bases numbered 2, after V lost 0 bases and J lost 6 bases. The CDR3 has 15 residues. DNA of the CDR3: TGTGCCAGCAGTGAAGCGACAGGGGGCAAAAACACCATATATTTT. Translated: CASSEATGGKNTIYF.

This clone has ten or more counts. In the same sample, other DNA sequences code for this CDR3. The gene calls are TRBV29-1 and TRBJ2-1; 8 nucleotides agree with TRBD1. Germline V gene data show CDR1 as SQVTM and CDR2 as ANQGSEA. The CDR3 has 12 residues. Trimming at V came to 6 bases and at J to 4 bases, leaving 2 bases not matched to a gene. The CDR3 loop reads CSVNRGYNEQFF. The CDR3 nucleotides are TGCAGCGTGAACAGGGGGTACAATGAGCAGTTCTTC.

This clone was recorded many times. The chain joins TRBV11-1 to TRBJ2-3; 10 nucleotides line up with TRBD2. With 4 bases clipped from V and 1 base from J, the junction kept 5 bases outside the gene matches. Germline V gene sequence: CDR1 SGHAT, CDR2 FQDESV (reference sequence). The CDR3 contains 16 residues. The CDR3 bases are TGTGCCAGCAGCTCCATAGCGGGGGGACGCACAGATACGCAGTATTTT. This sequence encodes CASSSIAGGRTDTQYF.

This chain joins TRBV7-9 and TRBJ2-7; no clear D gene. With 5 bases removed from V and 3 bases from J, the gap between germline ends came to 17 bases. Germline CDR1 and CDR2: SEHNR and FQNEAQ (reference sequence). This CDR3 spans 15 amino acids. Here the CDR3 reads CASSPQPCRSYEQYF. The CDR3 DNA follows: TGTGCCAGCAGCCCCCAACCCTGTCGGAGCTACGAGCAGTACTTC.

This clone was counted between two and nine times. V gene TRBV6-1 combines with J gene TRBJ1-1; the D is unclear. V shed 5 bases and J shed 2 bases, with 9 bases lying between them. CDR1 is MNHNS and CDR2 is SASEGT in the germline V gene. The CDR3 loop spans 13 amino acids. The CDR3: CASSLTGNTEAFF. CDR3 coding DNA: TGTGCCAGCAGTTTGACCGGCAACACTGAAGCTTTCTTT.

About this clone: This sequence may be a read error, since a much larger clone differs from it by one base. The CDR3 here is CASSLAIRSGNQPQHF. DNA for the CDR3: TGTGCCAGCAGCCTCGCCATCCGATCGGGGAATCAGCCCCAGCATTTT. V usage is TRBV12-3 or TRBV12-4 and J usage is TRBJ1-5, with D unclear. Trimming took off 6 bases at V and 4 bases at J, with 19 bases between the two ends. The CDR3 has 16 amino acids.

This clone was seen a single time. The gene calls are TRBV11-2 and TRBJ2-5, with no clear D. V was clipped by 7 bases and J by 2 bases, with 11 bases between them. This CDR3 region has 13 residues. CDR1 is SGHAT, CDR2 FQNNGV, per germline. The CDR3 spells CASILGMQETQYF. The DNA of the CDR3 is TGTGCCAGCATCTTGGGTATGCAAGAGACCCAGTACTTC. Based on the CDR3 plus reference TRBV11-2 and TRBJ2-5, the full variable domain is EAGVAQSPRYKIIEKRQSVAFWCNPISGHATLYWYQQILGQGPKLLIQFQNNGVVDDSQLPKDRFSAERLKGVDSTLKIQPAKLEDSAVYLCASILGMQETQYFGPGTRLLVL.

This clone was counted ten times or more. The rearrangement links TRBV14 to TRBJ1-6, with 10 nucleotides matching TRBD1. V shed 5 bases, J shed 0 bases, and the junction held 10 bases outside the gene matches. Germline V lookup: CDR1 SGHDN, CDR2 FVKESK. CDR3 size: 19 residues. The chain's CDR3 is CASSVDRGPHSSYNSPLHF. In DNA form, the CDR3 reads TGTGCCAGCAGCGTAGACAGGGGGCCACACAGCTCCTATAATTCACCCCTCCACTTT.

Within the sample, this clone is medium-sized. This CDR3 reads CASSARGEGYEQYF. CDR3 nucleotides: TGTGCCAGCAGTGCCAGGGGTGAGGGCTACGAGCAGTACTTC. This chain connects TRBV6-1 to TRBJ2-7, with D tentatively TRBD1 (6 bases). This CDR3 comprises 14 residues. Trimming removed 4 bases from V and 3 bases from J, with 13 bases in between. Germline V gene data show CDR1 as MNHNS and CDR2 as SASEGT.

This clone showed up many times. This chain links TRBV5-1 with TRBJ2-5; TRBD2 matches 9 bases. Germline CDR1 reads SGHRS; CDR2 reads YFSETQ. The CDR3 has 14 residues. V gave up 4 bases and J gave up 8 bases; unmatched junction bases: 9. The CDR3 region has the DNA TGCGCCAGCAGCGGGGCGAGCGGGGGGACTACCCAGTACTTC. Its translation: CASSGASGGTTQYF.

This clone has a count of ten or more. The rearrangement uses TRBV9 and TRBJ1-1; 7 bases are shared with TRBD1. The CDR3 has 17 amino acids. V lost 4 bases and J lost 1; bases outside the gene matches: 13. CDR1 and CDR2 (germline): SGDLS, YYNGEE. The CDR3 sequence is CASSTRGLTGANTEAFF. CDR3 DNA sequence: TGTGCCAGCAGCACCCGCGGACTCACAGGGGCGAACACTGAAGCTTTCTTT.

The CDR3 loop is CASSENRGINEKLFF. The CDR3 DNA follows: TGTGCCAGCAGCGAGAACAGGGGTATTAATGAAAAACTGTTTTTT. This chain joins TRBV5-4 and TRBJ1-4; 7 bases fit TRBD1. Germline trimming cut 4 bases from V and 4 bases from J; bases unmatched to any gene: 7. This CDR3 is built from 15 residues. From germline, CDR1 is SGHNT and CDR2 YYREEE (reference sequence). Filled out from reference TRBV5-4 and TRBJ1-4, the complete variable domain reads ETGVTQSPTHLIKTRGQQVTLRCSSQSGHNTVSWYQQALGQGPQFIFQYYREEENGRGNFPPRFSGLQFPNYSSELNVNALELDDSALYLCASSENRGINEKLFFGSGTQLSVL.

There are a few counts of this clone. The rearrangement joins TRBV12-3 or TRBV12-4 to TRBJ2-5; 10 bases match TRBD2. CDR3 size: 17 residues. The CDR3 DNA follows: TGTGTCATCAGTCCCGAGGGGCTAGCGGGGGCACAAGAGACCCAGTACTTC. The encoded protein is CVISPEGLAGAQETQYF.

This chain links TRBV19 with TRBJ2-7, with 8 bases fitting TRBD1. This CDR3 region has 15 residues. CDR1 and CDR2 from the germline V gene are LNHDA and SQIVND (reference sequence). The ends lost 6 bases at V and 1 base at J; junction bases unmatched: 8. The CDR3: CASSLLTGGSYEQYF. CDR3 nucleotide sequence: TGTGCCAGTAGCCTCCTTACAGGGGGATCCTACGAGCAGTACTTC.

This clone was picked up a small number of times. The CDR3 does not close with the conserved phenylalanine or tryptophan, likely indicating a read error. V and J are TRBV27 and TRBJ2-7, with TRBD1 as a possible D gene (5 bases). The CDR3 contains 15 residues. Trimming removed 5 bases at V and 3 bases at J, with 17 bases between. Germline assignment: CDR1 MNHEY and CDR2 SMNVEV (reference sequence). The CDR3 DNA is TGTGCCAGCAGTGGTACAGGCGAAAAGGGCTACGAGCAGTACCTC. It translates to CASSGTGEKGYEQYL.

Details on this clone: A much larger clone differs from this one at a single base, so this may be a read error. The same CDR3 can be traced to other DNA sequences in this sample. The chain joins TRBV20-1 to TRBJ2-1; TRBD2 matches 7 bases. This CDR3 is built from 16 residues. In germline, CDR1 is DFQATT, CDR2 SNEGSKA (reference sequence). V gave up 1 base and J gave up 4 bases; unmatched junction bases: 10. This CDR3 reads CSARGRGGPSYNEQFF. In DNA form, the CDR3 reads TGCAGTGCTAGAGGTCGCGGGGGTCCTAGTTACAATGAGCAGTTCTTC.

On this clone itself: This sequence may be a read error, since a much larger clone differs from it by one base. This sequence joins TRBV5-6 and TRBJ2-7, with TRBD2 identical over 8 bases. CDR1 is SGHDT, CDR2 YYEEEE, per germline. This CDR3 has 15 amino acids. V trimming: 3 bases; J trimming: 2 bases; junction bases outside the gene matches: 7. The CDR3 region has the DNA TGTGCCAGCAGCTACCTTCAGCGGGAGACCTACGAGCAGTACTTC. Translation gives CASSYLQRETYEQYF.

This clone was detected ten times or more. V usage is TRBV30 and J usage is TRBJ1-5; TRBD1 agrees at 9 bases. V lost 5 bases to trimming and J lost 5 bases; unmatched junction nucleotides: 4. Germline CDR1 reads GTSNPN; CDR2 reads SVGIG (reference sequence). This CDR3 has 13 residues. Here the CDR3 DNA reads TGTGCCTGGGCCGGGACAGGGTATCAGCCCCAGCATTTT. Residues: CAWAGTGYQPQHF.